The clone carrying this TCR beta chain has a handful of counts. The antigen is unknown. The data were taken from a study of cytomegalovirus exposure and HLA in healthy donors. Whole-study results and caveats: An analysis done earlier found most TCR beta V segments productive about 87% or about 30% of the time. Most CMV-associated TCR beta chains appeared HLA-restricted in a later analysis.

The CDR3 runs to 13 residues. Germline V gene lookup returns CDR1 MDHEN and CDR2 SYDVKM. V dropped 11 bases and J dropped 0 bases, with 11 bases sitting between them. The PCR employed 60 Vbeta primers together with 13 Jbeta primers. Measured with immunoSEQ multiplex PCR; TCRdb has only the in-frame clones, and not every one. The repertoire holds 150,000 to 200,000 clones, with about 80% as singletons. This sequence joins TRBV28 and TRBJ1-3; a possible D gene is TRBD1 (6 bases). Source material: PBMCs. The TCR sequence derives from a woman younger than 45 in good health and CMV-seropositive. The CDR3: CAHRALSGNTIYF. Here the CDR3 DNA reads TGTGCCCACAGGGCGCTCTCTGGAAACACCATATATTTT.